The 8 T cell receptor beta chains reported below all come from one sample, sequenced in a study of CD8 T cells in Susac syndrome. With random hexamers, reverse transcription was performed on about 0.45 to 1 ug of RNA. MiXCR, applied by TCRdb to the immunoSEQ multiplex PCR reads, yields one record per CDR3 protein. Here the sample spans 85,000 to 90,000 distinct CDR3 sequences, roughly 93% being singletons. Sequenced: CD8+ T cells from PBMCs. All receptors come from a human donor in good health.

This chain joins TRBV4-1 and TRBJ1-2; possible D gene TRBD1, 6 bases. CDR3 length: 14 amino acids. CDR1 MGHRA and CDR2 YSYEKL come from the germline V gene. Trimming pared 2 bases from V and 4 bases from J, leaving 11 bases between. Here the CDR3 DNA reads TGCGCCAGCAGCCAATCCACAGGGTTCTATGGCTACACCTTC. Its translation: CASSQSTGFYGYTF.

V gene TRBV21-1 combines with J gene TRBJ2-7; the table gives TRBD1 as D, unverified against the DNA. TRBV21-1 is described as a pseudogene. This CDR3 contains 15 residues. The CDR3 bases are TGTGCCAGCAGCAATGCAGGCAGGGGGCGGGACGAGCAGTACTTC. Encoded protein: CASSNAGRGRDEQYF.

This clonotype was seen a single time. V gene TRBV5-6 combines with J gene TRBJ1-2, with 10 bases lining up with TRBD1. The CDR3 spans 13 residues. The germline V gene encodes CDR1 SGHDT and CDR2 YYEEEE. V lost 3 bases to trimming and J lost 4 bases; unmatched junction nucleotides: 0. The CDR3 sequence: CASSWDRGYGYTF. For the CDR3, the DNA is TGTGCCAGCAGCTGGGACAGGGGCTATGGCTACACCTTC.

The rearrangement uses TRBV20-1 and TRBJ1-1, with D possibly TRBD1 on 5 matching bases. The CDR3 has 14 amino acids. The V gene lost 3 bases and the J gene lost 1 base, with 12 bases spanning the gap. The germline gives CDR1 DFQATT, CDR2 SNEGSKA (reference sequence). Here the CDR3 DNA reads TGCAGTGCTAGGGGAACAGGATCGAACACTGAAGCTTTCTTT. Translating it yields CSARGTGSNTEAFF.

V gene TRBV4-1 combines with J gene TRBJ2-3; tentative D call: TRBD1 (5 bases). V shed 3 bases and J shed 4 bases, with 14 bases lying between them. This CDR3 has 15 amino acids. Looked up from germline, CDR1 is MGHRA and CDR2 is YSYEKL. The CDR3 region is CASSHLGSGPDTQYF. The CDR3 bases are TGCGCCAGCAGCCACCTCGGGTCAGGGCCAGATACGCAGTATTTT.

This clonotype has only a few counts. The rearrangement links TRBV5-6 to TRBJ1-6, with 7 positions matching TRBD1. The CDR3 sequence is 14 residues long. CDR1 SGHDT and CDR2 YYEEEE come from the germline V gene. Trimming at V came to 4 bases and at J to 5 bases, leaving 3 bases not matched to a gene. The CDR3 region is CASSRTGDNSPLHF. The CDR3 DNA is TGTGCCAGCAGCCGTACAGGGGATAATTCACCCCTCCACTTT.

V and J are TRBV12-5 and TRBJ2-7; perhaps TRBD2 as D (6 bases). CDR1 and CDR2 (germline): LGHNT, FRNRAP. There are 13 residues in the CDR3. Between the trimmed V and J ends, which lost 6 bases and 2 bases, there was a span of 11 bases. Here the CDR3 reads CASGRESPYEQYF. The CDR3, as DNA: TGTGCTAGTGGCCGGGAGTCACCCTACGAGCAGTACTTC. Full variable domain (outside the CDR3, taken from reference TRBV12-5 and TRBJ2-7): DARVTQTPRHKVTEMGQEVTMRCQPILGHNTVFWYRQTMMQGLELLAYFRNRAPLDDSGMPKDRFSAEMPDATLATLKIQPSEPRDSAVYFCASGRESPYEQYFGPGTRLTVT.

The chain links TRBV9 to TRBJ1-5; perhaps TRBD1 as D (5 bases). Trimming cost V 0 bases and J 8 bases, with 12 bases left between them. The CDR3 runs to 14 residues. CDR1 and CDR2 (germline): SGDLS, YYNGEE. DNA for the CDR3: TGTGCCAGCAGCGTAGCGGGGGGAGGTGAGCCCCAGCATTTT. Its translation is CASSVAGGGEPQHF.